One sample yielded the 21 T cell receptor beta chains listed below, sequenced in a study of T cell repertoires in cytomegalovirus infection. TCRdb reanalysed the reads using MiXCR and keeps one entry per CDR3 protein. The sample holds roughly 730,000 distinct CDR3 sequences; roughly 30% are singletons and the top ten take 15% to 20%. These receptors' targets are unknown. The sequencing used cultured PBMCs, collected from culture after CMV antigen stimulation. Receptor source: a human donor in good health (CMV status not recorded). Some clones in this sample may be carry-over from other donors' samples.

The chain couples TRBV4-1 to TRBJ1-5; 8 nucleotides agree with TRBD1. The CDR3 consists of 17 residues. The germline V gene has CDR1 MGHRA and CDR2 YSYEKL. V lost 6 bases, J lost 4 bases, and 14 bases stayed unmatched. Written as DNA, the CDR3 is TGCGCCAGCAGTCTTAGGACAGGGCTCTCTGCTAATCAGCCCCAGCATTTT. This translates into CASSLRTGLSANQPQHF.

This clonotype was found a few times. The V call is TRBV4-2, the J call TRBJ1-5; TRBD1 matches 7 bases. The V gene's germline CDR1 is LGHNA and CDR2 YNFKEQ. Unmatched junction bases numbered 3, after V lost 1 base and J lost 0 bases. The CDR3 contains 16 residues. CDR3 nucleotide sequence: TGTGCCAGCAGCCAAGTGGCAGGGGGTAGCAATCAGCCCCAGCATTTT. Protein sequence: CASSQVAGGSNQPQHF.

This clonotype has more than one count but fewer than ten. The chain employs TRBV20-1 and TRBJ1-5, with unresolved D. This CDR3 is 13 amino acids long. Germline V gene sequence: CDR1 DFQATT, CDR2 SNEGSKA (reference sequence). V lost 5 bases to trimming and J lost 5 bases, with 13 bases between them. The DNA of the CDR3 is TGCAGTGCTGGACGGGATCGGGATCAGCCCCAGCATTTT. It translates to CSAGRDRDQPQHF.

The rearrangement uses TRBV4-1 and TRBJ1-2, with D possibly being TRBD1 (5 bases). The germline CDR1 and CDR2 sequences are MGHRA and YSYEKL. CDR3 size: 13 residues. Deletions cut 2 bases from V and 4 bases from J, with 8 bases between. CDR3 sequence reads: CASSQSGTYGYTF. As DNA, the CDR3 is TGCGCCAGCAGCCAATCGGGGACCTATGGCTACACCTTC.

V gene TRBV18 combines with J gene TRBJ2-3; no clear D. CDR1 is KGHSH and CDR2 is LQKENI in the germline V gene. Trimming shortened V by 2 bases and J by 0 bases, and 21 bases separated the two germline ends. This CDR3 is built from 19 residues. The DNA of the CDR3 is TGTGCCAGCTCACCATTTACCCCCTCTAAGAATTCCAGCACAGATACGCAGTATTTT. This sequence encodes CASSPFTPSKNSSTDTQYF. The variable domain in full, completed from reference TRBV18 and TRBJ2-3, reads NAGVMQNPRHLVRRRGQEARLRCSPMKGHSHVYWYRQLPEEGLKFMVYLQKENIIDESGMPKERFSAEFPKEGPSILRIQQVVRGDSAAYFCASSPFTPSKNSSTDTQYFGPGTRLTVL.

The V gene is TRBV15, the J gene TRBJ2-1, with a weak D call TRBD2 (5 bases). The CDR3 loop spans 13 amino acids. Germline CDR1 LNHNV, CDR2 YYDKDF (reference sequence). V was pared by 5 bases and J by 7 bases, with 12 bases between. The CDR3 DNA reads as TGTGCCACCAGCGCCTCCCTAGCAAATGAGCAGTTCTTC. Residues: CATSASLANEQFF.

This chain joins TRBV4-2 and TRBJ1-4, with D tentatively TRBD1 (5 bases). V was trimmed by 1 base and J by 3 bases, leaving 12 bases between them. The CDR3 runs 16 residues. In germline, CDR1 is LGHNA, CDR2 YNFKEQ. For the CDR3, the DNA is TGTGCCAGCAGCCAAGCCCCGGGACGGGCTAATGAAAAACTGTTTTTT. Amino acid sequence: CASSQAPGRANEKLFF.

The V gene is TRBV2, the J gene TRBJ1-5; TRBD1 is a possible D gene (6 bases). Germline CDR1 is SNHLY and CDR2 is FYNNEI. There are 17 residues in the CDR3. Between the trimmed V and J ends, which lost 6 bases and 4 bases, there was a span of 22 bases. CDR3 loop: CASRKALSGRGNQPQHF. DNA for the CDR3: TGTGCCAGCAGGAAGGCCCTCTCCGGGAGGGGGAATCAGCCCCAGCATTTT. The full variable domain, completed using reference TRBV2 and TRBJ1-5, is EPEVTQTPSHQVTQMGQEVILRCVPISNHLYFYWYRQILGQKVEFLVSFYNNEISEKSEIFDDQFSVERPDGSNFTLKIRSTKLEDSAMYFCASRKALSGRGNQPQHFGDGTRLSIL.

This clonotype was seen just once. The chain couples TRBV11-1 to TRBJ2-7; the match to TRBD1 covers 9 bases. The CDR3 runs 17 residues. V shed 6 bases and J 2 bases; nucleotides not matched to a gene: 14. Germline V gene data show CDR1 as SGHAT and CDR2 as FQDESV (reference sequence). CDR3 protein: CASSRDTGTGPTYEQYF. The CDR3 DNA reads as TGTGCCAGCAGTCGAGACACCGGGACAGGGCCCACCTACGAGCAGTACTTC.

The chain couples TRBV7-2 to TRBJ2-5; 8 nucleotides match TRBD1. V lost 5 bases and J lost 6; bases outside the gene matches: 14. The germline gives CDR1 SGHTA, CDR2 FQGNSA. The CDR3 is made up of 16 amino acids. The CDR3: CASSPIPNQGAKTQYF. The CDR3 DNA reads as TGTGCCAGCAGCCCAATACCAAACCAGGGGGCAAAGACCCAGTACTTC.

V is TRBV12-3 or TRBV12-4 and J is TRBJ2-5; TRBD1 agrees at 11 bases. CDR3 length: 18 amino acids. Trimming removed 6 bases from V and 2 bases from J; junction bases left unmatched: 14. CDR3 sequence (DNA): TGTGCCAGCAGCGGCTGGGGACAGGGGGGTGTTACACAAGAGACCCAGTACTTC. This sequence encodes CASSGWGQGGVTQETQYF.

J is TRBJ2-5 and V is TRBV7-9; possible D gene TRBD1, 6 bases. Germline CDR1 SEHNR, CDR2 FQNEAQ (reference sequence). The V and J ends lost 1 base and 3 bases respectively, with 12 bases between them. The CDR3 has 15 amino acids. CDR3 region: CASSLGPRGKETQYF. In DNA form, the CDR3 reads TGTGCCAGCAGCTTAGGACCCAGGGGAAAAGAGACCCAGTACTTC.

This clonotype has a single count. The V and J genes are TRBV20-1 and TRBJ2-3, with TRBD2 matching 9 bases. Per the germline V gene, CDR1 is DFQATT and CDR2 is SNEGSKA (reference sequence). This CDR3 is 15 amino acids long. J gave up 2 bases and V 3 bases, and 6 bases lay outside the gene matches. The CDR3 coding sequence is TGCAGTGCTAGTTTACGCGGGGGGGACACAGATACGCAGTATTTT. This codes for CSASLRGGDTDTQYF.

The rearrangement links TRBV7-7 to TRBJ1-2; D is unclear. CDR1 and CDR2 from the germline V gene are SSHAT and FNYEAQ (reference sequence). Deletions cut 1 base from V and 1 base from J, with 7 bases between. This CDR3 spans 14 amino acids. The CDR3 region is CASSLGDLNYGYTF. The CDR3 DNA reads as TGTGCCAGCAGCTTAGGGGATCTTAACTATGGCTACACCTTC. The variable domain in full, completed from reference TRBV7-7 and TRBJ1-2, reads GAGVSQSPRYKVTKRGQDVTLRCDPISSHATLYWYQQALGQGPEFLTYFNYEAQPDKSGLPSDRFSAERPEGSISTLTIQRTEQRDSAMYRCASSLGDLNYGYTFGSGTRLTVV.

In DNA form, the CDR3 reads TGTGCCAGCTCACCCGGGAGGGCCCTCAACGACGAGCAGTACTTC. It specifies CASSPGRALNDEQYF. The chain couples TRBV18 to TRBJ2-7; 8 nucleotides match TRBD2. Looked up from germline, CDR1 is KGHSH and CDR2 is LQKENI. The CDR3 is 15 residues long. Trimming removed 3 bases from V and 5 bases from J; junction bases left unmatched: 9.

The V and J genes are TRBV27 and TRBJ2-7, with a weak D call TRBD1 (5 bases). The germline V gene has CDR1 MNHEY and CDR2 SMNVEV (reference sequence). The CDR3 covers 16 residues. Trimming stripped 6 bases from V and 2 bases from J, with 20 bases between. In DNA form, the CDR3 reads TGTGCCAGCAGCCATCAGGGTTCCCATACCCCCTACGAGCAGTACTTC. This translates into CASSHQGSHTPYEQYF.

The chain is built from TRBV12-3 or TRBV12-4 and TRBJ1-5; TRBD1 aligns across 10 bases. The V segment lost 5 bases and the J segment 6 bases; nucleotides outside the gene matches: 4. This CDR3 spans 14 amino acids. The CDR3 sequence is CASSTTGGSQPQHF. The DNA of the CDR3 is TGTGCCAGCAGTACGACAGGGGGCAGTCAGCCCCAGCATTTT.

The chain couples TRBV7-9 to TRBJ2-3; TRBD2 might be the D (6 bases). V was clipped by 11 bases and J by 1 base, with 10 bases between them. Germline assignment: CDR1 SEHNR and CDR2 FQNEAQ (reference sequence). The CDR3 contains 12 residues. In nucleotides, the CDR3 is TGTGCCGGCGGGATCGGCACAGATACGCAGTATTTT. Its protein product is CAGGIGTDTQYF.

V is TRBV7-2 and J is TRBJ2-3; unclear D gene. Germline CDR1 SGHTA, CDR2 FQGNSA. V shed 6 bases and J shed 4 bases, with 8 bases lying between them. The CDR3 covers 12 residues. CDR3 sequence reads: CASRVFPDTQYF. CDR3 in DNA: TGTGCCAGCAGAGTTTTCCCAGATACGCAGTATTTT.

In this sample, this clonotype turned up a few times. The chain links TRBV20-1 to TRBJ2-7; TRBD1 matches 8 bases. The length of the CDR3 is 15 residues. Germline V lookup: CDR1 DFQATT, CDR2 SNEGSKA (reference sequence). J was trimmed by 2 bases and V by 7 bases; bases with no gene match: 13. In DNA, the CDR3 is TGCAGTGTTCAAAAGGGACAGGAACTAACCTACGAGCAGTACTTC. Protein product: CSVQKGQELTYEQYF.

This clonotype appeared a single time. The CDR3 nucleotides read TGTGCCACCAGCAGACTCGGGGCGGGGAACACCGGGGAGCTGTTTTTT. Its protein product is CATSRLGAGNTGELFF. V usage is TRBV15 and J usage is TRBJ2-2, with D possibly called TRBD1 or TRBD2 (5 bases each). V dropped 2 bases and J dropped 1 base, with 11 bases sitting between them. Per the germline V gene, CDR1 is LNHNV and CDR2 is YYDKDF (reference sequence). The CDR3 runs 16 residues.